This passage covers 22 T cell receptor beta chains from one sample sequenced in a study of blood T cells in healthy people across ages. A second PCR of 7 to 11 cycles used a sample-barcoded 5' primer and a J-beta primer mix. TCRdb re-derived calls from the 5' RACE reads in MiXCR, one entry per CDR3 protein. The sample holds fewer than 1 million distinct CDR3 sequences, around two fifths seen once. The source material was blood. These TCRs come from a man aged 60 to 75 in good health.

This clonotype appeared a few times. The J gene is TRBJ2-7, the V gene TRBV5-1, with 8 bases matching TRBD1. The germline CDR1 and CDR2 sequences are SGHRS and YFSETQ. This CDR3 is 12 amino acids long. With V trimmed by 6 bases and J by 3 bases, 2 bases remained unmatched. The CDR3 is CASTGTGYEQYF. Here the CDR3 DNA reads TGCGCCAGCACCGGGACAGGCTACGAGCAGTACTTC.

This clonotype was counted only a few times. The chain recombines TRBV20-1 with TRBJ2-1, with TRBD1 as a possible D gene (6 bases). The V gene's germline CDR1 is DFQATT and CDR2 SNEGSKA (reference sequence). V dropped 2 bases and J dropped 8 bases, with 22 bases sitting between them. The CDR3 extends over 16 amino acids. The CDR3 DNA reads TGCAGTGCTAGACTCTATTCCTCAGGGGTCGGCTATGAGCAGTTCTTC. Encoded protein: CSARLYSSGVGYEQFF.

In this sample, this clonotype turned up once. The chain uses TRBV24-1 and TRBJ2-3, with D perhaps TRBD2 (6 bases). This CDR3 contains 11 residues. The germline V gene encodes CDR1 KGHDR and CDR2 SFDVKD. The V and J ends lost 8 bases and 5 bases respectively, with 7 bases between them. DNA of the CDR3: TGTGCCACCATGGGGGGAGATACGCAGTATTTT. Its protein is CATMGGDTQYF.

The chain links TRBV3-1 to TRBJ2-6; unclear D gene. The CDR3 has 15 amino acids. Trimming removed 3 bases from V and 2 bases from J, with 8 bases in between. The germline V gene encodes CDR1 LGHDT and CDR2 YNNKEL (reference sequence). The CDR3 sequence is CASSQLGAGANVLTF. The CDR3 nucleotides read TGTGCCAGCAGCCAGTTAGGCGCTGGGGCCAACGTCCTGACTTTC.

The genes are TRBV28 and TRBJ1-2, with 8 bases matching TRBD1. V was pared by 3 bases and J by 4 bases, with 4 bases of the junction left unmatched. The CDR3 runs to 14 residues. Germline V gene sequence: CDR1 MDHEN, CDR2 SYDVKM. The CDR3, as DNA: TGTGCCAGCAGTTTTCAGGGGGCTCCCTATGGCTACACCTTC. This encodes CASSFQGAPYGYTF.

This clonotype came up a few times. The CDR3 nucleotides are TGTGCCAGCTCACCGGGGACACCGTATAGCAATCAGCCCCAGCATTTT. Protein sequence: CASSPGTPYSNQPQHF. The chain carries TRBV18 and TRBJ1-5, with a weak D call TRBD1 (6 bases). V lost 3 bases, J lost 0 bases, and 12 bases lay in between. Germline-derived CDR1 and CDR2 are KGHSH and LQKENI. CDR3 size: 16 residues.

In its sample, this clonotype was seen once. The chain recombines TRBV20-1 with TRBJ2-7; tentatively, D is TRBD1 or TRBD2 (6 bases each). With 5 bases removed from V and 3 bases from J, the gap between germline ends came to 11 bases. This CDR3 is 12 amino acids long. CDR1 is DFQATT, CDR2 SNEGSKA, per germline (reference sequence). The CDR3 region is CSASGANYEQYF. The DNA for the CDR3 is TGCAGTGCTTCGGGGGCTAACTACGAGCAGTACTTC.

V is TRBV4-1 and J is TRBJ1-5, with 9 bases matching TRBD1. Per the germline V gene, CDR1 is MGHRA and CDR2 is YSYEKL. This CDR3 comprises 16 residues. Trimming cost V 1 base and J 4 bases; bases outside gene matches: 5. CDR3 sequence: CASSQGDRARNQPQHF. CDR3 nucleotide sequence: TGCGCCAGCAGCCAAGGGGACAGGGCTCGAAATCAGCCCCAGCATTTT.

The sample holds a few counts of this clonotype. The chain joins TRBV3-1 to TRBJ1-1, with TRBD1 matching 8 bases. There are 16 residues in the CDR3. J was trimmed by 6 bases and V by 1 base; bases with no gene match: 10. From germline, CDR1 is LGHDT and CDR2 YNNKEL (reference sequence). Here the CDR3 DNA reads TGTGCCAGCAGCCAAGCCGCAGGGGGCGAGATTGCTGAAGCTTTCTTT. Protein sequence: CASSQAAGGEIAEAFF.

V gene TRBV20-1 combines with J gene TRBJ1-4; TRBD1 matches 9 bases. Germline V gives CDR1 DFQATT, CDR2 SNEGSKA (reference sequence). This CDR3 contains 16 residues. With V trimmed by 0 bases and J by 8 bases, 10 bases remained unmatched. The CDR3 DNA reads TGCAGTGCTAGAGATCCTTTTTCCGGGACAGGGGAAAAACTGTTTTTT. Its translation: CSARDPFSGTGEKLFF.

The chain recombines TRBV15 with TRBJ1-2, with 8 bases lining up with TRBD1. Trimming removed 0 bases from V and 8 bases from J; junction bases left unmatched: 11. CDR3 size: 16 residues. The germline CDR1 and CDR2 sequences are LNHNV and YYDKDF (reference sequence). CDR3 sequence (DNA): TGTGCCACCAGCAGAGAAATGGACAGGGCCCAAGGGGGCTACACCTTC. It translates to CATSREMDRAQGGYTF.

This chain joins TRBV12-3 or TRBV12-4 and TRBJ1-1; 7 bases are shared with TRBD1. V was clipped by 6 bases and J by 1 base; unmatched bases: 8. This CDR3 contains 15 residues. CDR3 coding DNA: TGTGCCAGCAGCATTGGAGGGGGCTCGAACACTGAAGCTTTCTTT. Translating gives CASSIGGGSNTEAFF.

Here the CDR3 reads CASSLGPPQGSSYEQYF. For the CDR3, the DNA is TGTGCCAGCAGTCTAGGACCACCGCAGGGGAGCTCCTACGAGCAGTACTTC. The V and J genes are TRBV27 and TRBJ2-7; D may be TRBD1 (6 bases). The length of the CDR3 is 17 residues. V was cut by 5 bases and J by 0 bases, with 20 bases left in between. Germline V gene sequence: CDR1 MNHEY, CDR2 SMNVEV (reference sequence).

The chain is built from TRBV2 and TRBJ1-4; 7 nucleotides align to TRBD1. The CDR3 covers 15 residues. V shed 6 bases, J shed 6 bases, and the junction held 10 bases outside the gene matches. Germline V gene data show CDR1 as SNHLY and CDR2 as FYNNEI. CDR3 sequence: CASRARQGIDEKLFF. As DNA, the CDR3 is TGTGCCAGCAGAGCCCGACAGGGTATAGATGAAAAACTGTTTTTT.

The CDR3, as DNA: TGTGCCAGCAGCTTGGGGGCAGGGAGCCATTCACCCCTCCACTTT. This codes for CASSLGAGSHSPLHF. This chain joins TRBV5-6 and TRBJ1-6, with a tentative D call TRBD1 (5 bases). Trimming took 0 bases from V and 8 from J, leaving 12 bases between them. The germline V gene has CDR1 SGHDT and CDR2 YYEEEE. The CDR3 consists of 15 residues. Full variable domain (missing parts from reference TRBV5-6 and TRBJ1-6): DAGVTQSPTHLIKTRGQQVTLRCSPKSGHDTVSWYQQALGQGPQFIFQYYEEEERQRGNFPDRFSGHQFPNYSSELNVNALLLGDSALYLCASSLGAGSHSPLHFGNGTRLTVT.

V gene TRBV7-2 combines with J gene TRBJ2-3; weak D call: TRBD2 (5 bases). Germline CDR1 and CDR2: SGHTA and FQGNSA. The V gene lost 8 bases and the J gene lost 2 bases, with 11 bases spanning the gap. The CDR3 has 13 amino acids. In DNA, the CDR3 is TGTGCCAGCTCGGACTCATACACAGATACGCAGTATTTT. This gives the protein CASSDSYTDTQYF.

V gene TRBV12-5 combines with J gene TRBJ1-1; D is possibly TRBD1 (6 bases). V dropped 6 bases and J dropped 9 bases, with 11 bases sitting between them. This CDR3 is 11 amino acids long. Germline CDR1 is LGHNT and CDR2 is FRNRAP. The CDR3 protein is CASGRGDKAFF. As DNA, the CDR3 is TGTGCTAGTGGAAGGGGGGATAAAGCTTTCTTT. The full variable domain, rest sourced from reference TRBV12-5 and TRBJ1-1, is DARVTQTPRHKVTEMGQEVTMRCQPILGHNTVFWYRQTMMQGLELLAYFRNRAPLDDSGMPKDRFSAEMPDATLATLKIQPSEPRDSAVYFCASGRGDKAFFGQGTRLTVV.

This chain connects TRBV20-1 to TRBJ2-4; D is perhaps TRBD2 (6 bases). CDR1 DFQATT and CDR2 SNEGSKA come from the germline V gene (reference sequence). V lost 1 base and J lost 0, with 13 bases in between. The CDR3 length is 16 residues. For the CDR3, the DNA is TGCAGTGCTAGAGGCGGGGCCGCTTTAGCCAAAAACATTCAGTACTTC. Translating it yields CSARGGAALAKNIQYF.

The rearrangement joins TRBV6-2 or TRBV6-3 to TRBJ2-2; 9 positions agree with TRBD2. After removal of 4 bases from V and 6 bases from J, the junction contained 3 bases not matched to a gene. CDR3 length equals 14 residues. CDR1 and CDR2 (germline): MNHEY, SVGEGT. As DNA, the CDR3 is TGTGCCAGCAGTTTCGCGGGGGGGTCCGGGGAGCTGTTTTTT. Translating it yields CASSFAGGSGELFF.

The V call is TRBV9, the J call TRBJ2-3; 8 bases agree with TRBD2. The CDR3 runs 15 residues. The germline gives CDR1 SGDLS, CDR2 YYNGEE. Trimming removed 3 bases from V and 4 bases from J; junction bases left unmatched: 7. CDR3 amino acids: CASSARGGFSDTQYF. Here the CDR3 DNA reads TGTGCCAGCAGCGCACGGGGGGGCTTCTCAGATACGCAGTATTTT.

The chain couples TRBV20-1 to TRBJ1-6, with a weak D call TRBD1 (6 bases). From germline, CDR1 is DFQATT and CDR2 SNEGSKA (reference sequence). V dropped 4 bases and J dropped 6 bases, with 10 bases sitting between them. This CDR3 is built from 13 residues. CDR3 loop: CSATTGSNSPLHF. CDR3 coding DNA: TGCAGTGCTACTACAGGGAGTAATTCACCCCTCCACTTT.

As regards this clonotype: Its ends do not fully match the called genes, so a read error is possible. The chain employs TRBV11-2 and TRBJ2-5; 9 positions agree with TRBD1. Looked up from germline, CDR1 is SGHAT and CDR2 is FQNNGV. The CDR3 runs 14 residues. The CDR3 region is CASSWGQGQEAQYF. CDR3 bases: TGTGCCAGCAGCTGGGGACAGGGACAAGAGGCCCAGTACTTC.